The clone carrying this T cell receptor (beta chain) was recorded many times. Its specificity is unknown. The junction had 5 bases not matched to a gene; V was cut back by 7 bases and J by 3 bases. CDR1 and CDR2 from the germline V gene are SQVTM and ANQGSEA. The CDR3 contains 12 residues. The source of the sample is a study of identical twins. Study-wide results and limits: Analyses based on zero insertions could be partly confounded by invariant MAIT and iNKT cells. Models predicted too little out-of-frame TCR alpha sharing in monozygotic twins.

TCRdb redid the calling of the 5' RACE reads with MiXCR, one entry per CDR3 protein. The sample consists of approximately 260,000 distinct CDR3 sequences, approximately 8.3% of them appearing once. These same records also appear under a second study, on yellow fever vaccine responses in identical twins.

J is TRBJ2-5 and V is TRBV29-1; TRBD1 agrees at 7 bases. Source material: CD8+ T cells sorted from blood. The source is a woman under 30 in good health. Here the CDR3 DNA reads TGCAGCGCCGAGGGGACAGAAGAGACCCAGTACTTC. Its translation is CSAEGTEETQYF.